A selection of T cell receptor delta chains follows, all from one sample in a study of gamma-delta T cells after stem cell transplantation. TCRdb called clones from the RT-PCR reads again using CATT. The sample lists about 13,000 delta-chain clones, 30% to 35% occurring once. The sample taken for sequencing was gamma-delta T cells. These receptors came from a human donor. It is not recorded whose cells these are; they may come from a transplant donor. Both conserved end residues are part of each CDR3.

v_gene: TRDV3; CDR3aa: CAICRHCTGGNTDKLIF
v_gene: TRDV2; CDR3aa: CACDSKLGDTLSSWDTRQMFF
v_gene: TRDV3; CDR3aa: CAYSIIPAWGIYRSWDTRQMFF
v_gene: TRDV2; CDR3aa: CACDTVRGPSSWDTRQMFF
v_gene: TRDV2; CDR3aa: CACDSAGGGNSWDTRQMFF
v_gene: TRDV2; CDR3aa: CACDTISWDTRQMFF
v_gene: TRDV2; CDR3aa: CACDVLGDISWYTRQMFF
v_gene: TRDV3; CDR3aa: CASPYPRRGRCTKLIF
v_gene: TRDV2; CDR3aa: CACDTVVGDTHSSWDTRQMFF
v_gene: TRDV3; CDR3aa: CACDRHWGRSAYTDKLIF
v_gene: TRDV2; CDR3aa: CACDTEGDTPLSSWDTRQMFF